What follows describes a single TCR beta chain. This clonotype was picked up many times. Its recognized antigen is unknown. Base qualities are not at hand, and no much larger clone is one base apart. The data stem from a study of regulatory T cells in long-lasting Graves disease (dated by TCRdb to 2020 to 2023). In the study overall: Patients with newly diagnosed Graves' disease had been on antithyroid drugs for under 3 months. Persistent Graves' disease patients were compared with newly diagnosed Graves' disease patients by peripheral blood TCR sequencing and RNA sequencing. The study took place in China and was registered as a clinical trial. TCR sequencing covered around 13 persistent and some 20 newly diagnosed Graves' disease patients, some 33 samples in total. Summary of the overall study and its limitations: Persistent disease showed preferential use of TRBV28, TRBJ1-2 and TRBJ2-5, whereas newly diagnosed disease favored TRBV20-1 and TRBJ2-1. Only the TCR beta chain was sequenced and analyzed. More public clonotypes were shared among persistent patients (approximately 3,000) than among newly diagnosed patients (approximately 930). The study examined only peripheral blood because the primary lesion, thyroid tissue, could not be accessed. Lower TCR Shannon entropy and fewer highly expanded clones were observed in persistent Graves' disease patients than in newly diagnosed patients, which suggested clonal expansion. The small sample size was acknowledged by the authors as a limitation that may reduce accuracy.

From a lookup of the germline V gene, CDR1 and CDR2 are SGHRS and YFSETQ. Trimming accounts for 4 bases at V and 4 bases at J, while the number of junction bases matched to no gene is 9. The CDR3 runs 15 amino acids, cysteine and phenylalanine included. Only the CDR3 DNA is retained, 45 bases long and in frame from the first base. The method was multiplex PCR. The instrument given in TCRdb is Illumina HiSeq 4000. TCR beta libraries were built with iRepertoire HTBI primers and Arm-PCR amplification of CDR3 regions. Before sequencing, the PCR products went through gel purification. In the source study's methods: Gene usage analysis of CDR3 amino acid clonotypes used the approximately 62 TRBV and 14 to 15 TRBJ segments found across samples. COPE and FqMerger were used to merge the filtered high-quality paired reads into contigs. BLAST was used to align contigs to the IMGT TRBV, TRBD and TRBJ reference genes, and CDR3 was defined following IMGT. Highly expanded clones were defined as clonotypes with a frequency above 0.1%. Shannon entropy was used to measure repertoire diversity, and the Gini coefficient was used to measure V-J evenness. Public clonotypes were defined as clonotypes shared by more than one individual. In-frame beta chains were kept once TCRdb had trimmed the public reads at Q25 with fastp and called clones with MiXCR. Each entry is one CDR3 protein sequence, shown with its most common DNA and genes. In this record, the V and J calls reflect TCRdb's handling and not the investigators' own analysis. This sample holds approximately 400,000 distinct CDR3 sequences; more than 12% were observed only once. The ten largest clones add up to approximately 15% of the sample.

The time point label of this sample denotes: newly diagnosed GD, antithyroid drugs for less than 3 months. For both TCR sequencing and RNA sequencing, RNA was extracted from PBMCs using TRIzol. Graves' disease was diagnosed according to American Thyroid Association guidelines. Recruitment of patients was carried out at an endocrinology department in Xi'an, China. Each patient gave roughly 8.4 milliliters of peripheral blood, collected in an EDTA anticoagulant tube. Ficoll Paque Plus density gradient separation was used to isolate PBMCs, and no additional T cell sorting was done. An Agilent 2100 Bioanalyzer and agarose gel were used to assess RNA quality, and a NanoDrop 2000 was used to measure RNA concentration. These data were also reused for a study on T cells in Graves' hyperthyroidism and ophthalmopathy. The second paper states: Graves' hyperthyroidism was defined as stable when no progression to ophthalmopathy occurred over 18 months of follow-up. The hyperthyroidism patients were between 18 and 65 years old and newly diagnosed, with a disease duration of less than 2 months. Any patient with an uncontrolled infection, another autoimmune disease, pregnancy or lactation was excluded. Diagnoses were established on the basis of clinical symptoms, serum thyroxine and TRAb, thyroid ultrasound, and orbital computed tomography. The TCR CDR3 was subjected to a first round of RT-PCR using the HTBI primer set and the Qiagen OneStep RT-PCR kit. Most expanded thyroid clonotypes (frequency above 0.001) were also detected in blood, a finding suggesting that blood repertoires may reflect thyroid immune responses. Ophthalmopathy was separated from stable hyperthyroidism by a 13 V-J signature model, with around 90% sensitivity and approximately 81% specificity obtained in cross-validation and 80%/75% obtained in testing. During validation, the model predicted progression to ophthalmopathy a median of roughly 7.1 months ahead of onset, with roughly 65% sensitivity and 72.22% specificity. To identify distinguishing TCR V-J signatures, a discovery cohort of around 100 patients was used, comprising 40 to 45 with Graves' ophthalmopathy and 57 with stable Graves' hyperthyroidism. Whether ophthalmopathy could be predicted prospectively was tested in an independent validation cohort made up of approximately 19 hyperthyroidism patients plus 17 patients who later progressed to ophthalmopathy. The roughly 100 discovery patients were randomly divided into training and test sets at a 7:3 ratio. Thyroid tissue and blood T-cell repertoires from six Graves' hyperthyroidism patients were also compared in the study. After blood sampling, hyperthyroidism patients were treated with methimazole at a starting dose of 30 mg daily, and ophthalmopathy patients were treated with high-dose intravenous methylprednisolone. A second multiplex PCR round built the libraries, followed by size selection and purification. The libraries were sequenced on an Illumina HiSeq2000 using paired-end 100 bp reads. SOAPnuke was used to process the raw data, removing reads that contained adapters or uncalled bases, had a mean Phred below 15, or lacked an exact match to the constant primer or identifier. High-quality paired reads were merged with COPE v1.2.5, and unique nucleotide sequences were defined as clonotypes. MiTCR v1.1 was used to align the clonotypes against IMGT TRBV, TRBD and TRBJ reference segments. Only V-J combinations with frequency above 0.0001, covering about 99% of repertoires, were analysed. A TCS score was defined as the ratio of F50 (clonal expansion) to E x V (chaos), with BLOSUM62-based TCRdist applied between CDR3 peptides within each V-J. Welch's t-statistics and random forest reduced around 520 V-J features to 10 to 15, which were used in a naive Bayes classifier (R e1071). No statistical method was used to fix the sample size in advance, and group allocation was not hidden from the investigators. TCR Vbeta CDR3 sequencing of 130 to 150 peripheral blood samples (roughly 41 ophthalmopathy, 75 or so hyperthyroidism and roughly 17 progressor patients) is reported in the paper.

Here the chain combines TRBV5-1 and TRBJ2-7; the central 9 bases match TRBD2. The source material was peripheral blood mononuclear cells (PBMCs), sampled at new diagnosis, from a patient treated with antithyroid drugs. This sequence originates from a woman aged 25 to 39 with Graves disease. Donor details come from another sample of the same person, matched by shared clones. The CDR3: CASSLGTSKEYEQYF. The nucleotide sequence reads TGCGCCAGCAGCCTCGGGACTAGCAAGGAGTACGAGCAGTACTTC.